Given below is one T cell receptor beta chain in context. Enrolled through a virtual design, the participants were between 18 and 89 years of age and came from 24 US areas. What the recovered Cohort 3 donors had was two negative PCRs, clearance, or symptom resolution. Assay used: immunoSEQ multiplex PCR; TCRdb lists only in-frame clones, some missing. The sample lists a few hundred thousand clones; 85% to 90% were seen once. Germline CDR1 is LNHDA and CDR2 is SQIVND (reference sequence). Trimming left V 4 bases short and J 2 bases short, with 9 bases between. The CDR3 runs to 13 residues. This entry comes from a study of blood T cell repertoires in COVID-19. The overall study: The origin of the acute and convalescent COVID-19 samples was the United States, Italy and Spain.

This receptor was taken from a man between 18 and 35 years old who had recovered from COVID-19. The chain carries TRBV19 and TRBJ2-7; D ambiguous. The sample consisted of PBMCs or T cells enriched from blood (not recorded which). DNA for the CDR3: TGTGCCAGTAGTAAGGCAGGTCCCTACGAGCAGTACTTC. Translating it yields CASSKAGPYEQYF.